Listed below are T cell receptor beta chains from one sample, sequenced in a study of glioma-infiltrating T cells. TCRdb recomputed calls from the multiplex PCR reads with MiXCR, one row per CDR3 protein. The sample has about 380,000 distinct CDR3 sequences, roughly two fifths seen once. Sequenced sample: glioma tissue, nonneoplastic brain tissue, or PBMCs (not recorded which). The receptors stem from a human donor with low-grade glioma or glioblastoma, undergoing nonglioma brain surgery, or in good health (not recorded which). The CDR3 runs from the conserved cysteine through the conserved F or W. The order of the fields is J gene, D gene, clone size, V gene, CDR3 protein, CDR3 DNA. The D gene is left open where the match is weak. Only some rows state a clone size, as once, few, many or a class for expanded clones.

TRBJ2-5 NA NA TRBV19 CASSLRGQETQYF TGTGCCAGTAGCCTCCGGGGGCAAGAGACCCAGTACTTC
TRBJ2-7 NA NA TRBV7-2 CASTLQGDEQYF TGTGCCAGCACCCTACAGGGTGACGAGCAGTACTTC
TRBJ2-1 TRBD1 NA TRBV6-2/TRBV6-3 CASSYSRGPRRNEQFF TGTGCCAGCAGTTACTCGAGGGGGCCTCGACGCAATGAGCAGTTCTTC
TRBJ2-1 NA NA TRBV18 CASSPTTVAVTEQFF TGTGCCAGCTCACCCACGACTGTAGCTGTCACTGAGCAGTTCTTC
TRBJ2-7 TRBD2 few TRBV4-1 CASARSGRGSYEQYF TGCGCCAGCGCTCGTAGCGGGAGAGGTTCCTACGAGCAGTACTTC
TRBJ1-6 TRBD1 NA TRBV5-1 CASSPRQGQWNSPLHF TGCGCCAGCAGCCCAAGACAGGGGCAATGGAATTCACCCCTCCACTTT
TRBJ1-2 NA NA TRBV6-5 CASSYSTTDVYTF TGTGCCAGCAGTTACTCGACTACGGACGTCTACACCTTC
TRBJ2-1 TRBD2 NA TRBV20-1 CNATSTSGRTYYNEQFF TGCAATGCTACCTCGACTAGCGGGAGGACTTACTACAATGAACAGTTCTTC
TRBJ1-5 TRBD1 NA TRBV20-1 CSATDRGHQPQHF TGCAGTGCTACCGACAGGGGGCATCAGCCCCAGCATTTT
TRBJ1-1 NA NA TRBV7-2 CASTIGVGTEAFF TGTGCCAGCACCATAGGGGTAGGGACTGAAGCTTTCTTT
TRBJ1-2 NA NA TRBV4-1 CASSQDHNYGYTF TGCGCCAGCAGCCAAGATCATAACTATGGCTACACCTTC
TRBJ2-3 NA NA TRBV29-1 CSSQGFDTDTQYF TGCAGCTCACAGGGATTCGACACAGATACGCAGTATTTT
TRBJ1-4 TRBD1 once TRBV4-3 CASSPRGAQGTNEKLFF TGCGCCAGCAGCCCCAGGGGGGCACAAGGGACTAATGAAAAACTGTTTTTT
TRBJ2-7 NA few TRBV7-2 CASSLLGGRNYEQYF TGTGCCAGCAGCCTACTCGGTGGGCGGAACTACGAGCAGTACTTC
TRBJ1-2 NA NA TRBV27 CASSARHGIGYTF TGTGCCAGCAGTGCCCGACATGGCATCGGCTACACCTTC
TRBJ2-7 NA few TRBV6-1 CASRPLVGSYEQYF TGTGCCAGCAGACCACTAGTTGGCTCCTACGAGCAGTACTTC
TRBJ2-1 TRBD2 few TRBV20-1 CSARSLAGTGNEQFF TGCAGTGCTCGGAGTCTAGCGGGAACGGGGAATGAGCAGTTCTTC
TRBJ2-1 TRBD2 NA TRBV28 CASRGTSPHEQFF TGTGCCAGCAGGGGGACTAGCCCTCATGAGCAGTTCTTC
TRBJ2-3 NA many TRBV7-9 CASSSYQADTQYF TGTGCCAGCAGCTCCTACCAGGCAGATACGCAGTATTTT
TRBJ2-3 NA many TRBV27 CASSFGGRAMDTQYF TGTGCCAGCAGTTTTGGGGGGAGAGCCATGGATACGCAGTATTTT
TRBJ2-5 TRBD2 many TRBV28 CASQHFSGSKETQYF TGTGCCAGCCAACATTTCAGCGGGAGTAAAGAGACCCAGTACTTC
TRBJ2-7 NA NA TRBV4-2 CASSPQVSYEQYF TGTGCCAGCAGCCCACAGGTCTCCTACGAGCAGTACTTC
TRBJ2-7 NA many TRBV6-1 CASSLGQGFHEQYF TGTGCCAGCAGCCTTGGGCAGGGATTCCACGAGCAGTACTTC
TRBJ2-1 NA few TRBV4-1 CASSQGYTGNEQFF TGCGCCAGCAGCCAAGGATACACAGGCAATGAGCAGTTCTTC
TRBJ2-1 NA few TRBV19 CASSIAGASSYNEQFF TGTGCCAGTAGTATAGCGGGCGCGAGCTCCTACAATGAGCAGTTCTTC
TRBJ1-1 NA NA TRBV5-1 CASSSTNGLSTEAFF TGCGCCAGCAGCTCTACGAATGGGCTCAGCACTGAAGCTTTCTTT
TRBJ2-3 NA few TRBV28 CASSFLALLTDTQYF TGTGCCAGCAGTTTTTTGGCTTTACTCACAGATACGCAGTATTTT
TRBJ2-1 TRBD2 many TRBV20-1 CSARDWSSGSRAEQFF TGCAGTGCTAGAGATTGGTCTAGCGGGAGTAGGGCTGAGCAGTTCTTC
TRBJ1-4 NA NA TRBV15 CATSPVAGEKLFF TGTGCCACCTCTCCGGTAGCAGGGGAAAAACTGTTTTTT
TRBJ1-2 TRBD1 NA TRBV28 CASRLQTGGYGYTF TGTGCCAGCAGGTTACAGACAGGGGGCTATGGCTACACCTTC
TRBJ1-2 TRBD1 many TRBV20-1 CSASAPGQGRYTF TGCAGTGCTAGCGCTCCGGGACAGGGTCGCTACACCTTC
TRBJ2-3 NA NA TRBV5-4 CASSSQRGTDTQYF TGTGCCAGCAGCTCTCAGCGGGGCACAGATACGCAGTATTTT
TRBJ1-3 NA NA TRBV5-1 CASSLYGISGNTIYF TGCGCCAGCAGCTTGTACGGGATCTCTGGAAACACCATATATTTT
TRBJ2-4 NA many TRBV7-2 CASTYEGGNIQYF TGTGCCAGCACCTACGAAGGGGGGAACATTCAGTACTTC
TRBJ1-3 TRBD1 NA TRBV4-1 CASSQGVQGPSGNTIYF TGCGCCAGCAGCCAAGGCGTACAGGGGCCCTCTGGAAACACCATATATTTT
TRBJ2-7 NA few TRBV7-2 CASSLDRTNTYEQYF TGTGCCAGCAGCTTAGACAGGACAAACACCTACGAGCAGTACTTC
TRBJ1-2 NA NA TRBV27 CASSPRTGRTGYTF TGTGCCAGCAGTCCGCGAACAGGTCGTACTGGCTACACCTTC
TRBJ2-5 TRBD1 NA TRBV7-6 CASSSNRDRQYQETQYF TGTGCCAGCAGCTCAAACCGGGACAGGCAGTACCAAGAGACCCAGTACTTC
TRBJ2-1 NA NA TRBV4-2 CASSQGLLSSYNEQFF TGTGCCAGCAGCCAAGGGCTTCTGAGCTCCTACAATGAGCAGTTCTTC
TRBJ1-2 NA many TRBV28 CASSPPNRNYGYTF TGTGCCAGCAGTCCCCCCAACCGCAACTATGGCTACACCTTC
TRBJ1-6 NA NA TRBV28 CASTFPRGVDNSPLHF TGTGCCAGCACTTTTCCCCGCGGGGTCGACAATTCACCCCTCCACTTT
TRBJ2-1 TRBD2 NA TRBV29-1 CSVEGGRTSYNEQFF TGCAGCGTTGAGGGGGGGAGGACCTCCTACAATGAGCAGTTCTTC